A selection of T cell receptor beta chains follows, all from one sample in a study of PD-L1 blockade in urothelial cancer. This table comes from immunoSEQ multiplex PCR, and its TCRdb copy is limited to in-frame clones, with some not included. This sample has some 48,000 clones, with 70% to 90% found just once. This sample comprised PBMCs, obtained around atezolizumab (anti-PD-L1) treatment. The receptors shown here come from a man aged 55-75 years with urothelial cancer. CDR3s include the opening cysteine and the closing phenylalanine or tryptophan. The D gene is left open where the match is weak. For some rows the clone size is stated as once, few or many, or as a class when expanded; others skip it.

-	TRBV10-3	TRBJ1-1	TRBD1	TGTGCCATCAGTGAGTCGAGAGGGACAGGGTCCCACACTGAAGCTTTCTTT	CAISESRGTGSHTEAFF
-	TRBV18	TRBJ1-5	TRBD1	TGTGCCAGCTCACCCGATAGACAGGGCCTTCAGCCCCAGCATTTT	CASSPDRQGLQPQHF
once	TRBV19	TRBJ1-1	TRBD1	TGTGCCAGTAGTGCTGAACAGGGGGCCGTGAACACTGAAGCTTTCTTT	CASSAEQGAVNTEAFF
-	TRBV14	TRBJ2-1	-	TGTGCCAGCAGCCATTGGCGGGGCCCGTACAATGAGCAGTTCTTC	CASSHWRGPYNEQFF
-	TRBV7-2	TRBJ1-1	-	TGTGCCAGCAGCTTAGTATCGGGGGGAGCTGAAGCTTTCTTT	CASSLVSGGAEAFF
-	TRBV2	TRBJ1-4	TRBD1	TGTGCCAGCATGCGACAGGGGACAGAAAAACTGTTTTTT	CASMRQGTEKLFF
-	TRBV9	TRBJ1-1	-	TGTGCCAGCAGCCCCCTGTGGGCGAACACTGAAGCTTTCTTT	CASSPLWANTEAFF
-	TRBV5-6	TRBJ1-6	TRBD1	TGTGCCAGCAGCTTGTTTGACAGGGATAATTCACCCCTCCACTTT	CASSLFDRDNSPLHF
-	TRBV5-1	TRBJ1-1	-	TGCGCCAGCAGCCAGATGACGGGGAACACTGAAGCTTTCTTT	CASSQMTGNTEAFF
-	TRBV5-1	TRBJ2-7	-	TGCGCCAGCAGCGTCGAACAGTACTACGAGCAGTACTTC	CASSVEQYYEQYF
medium-sized	TRBV6-5	TRBJ1-6	-	TGTGCCAGCAGGAACGAGGGCTTTTGGAATTCACCCCTCCACTTT	CASRNEGFWNSPLHF
-	TRBV9	TRBJ2-7	TRBD1	TGTGCCAGCAGCGCACAACCGGGACAGGGCCACGAGCAGTACTTC	CASSAQPGQGHEQYF
-	TRBV7-8	TRBJ2-3	-	TGTGCCAGCAGTTCTAACGACTGGAAAAGCACAGATACGCAGTATTTT	CASSSNDWKSTDTQYF
-	TRBV15	TRBJ2-2	-	TGTGCCACCAGCAGAGAAAACAGGCTAACCGGGGAGCTGTTTTTT	CATSRENRLTGELFF
-	TRBV28	TRBJ1-5	-	TGTGCCAGCAGTCCGAGATTATTCAGGGTTTATCAGCCCCAGCATTTT	CASSPRLFRVYQPQHF
-	TRBV5-1	TRBJ1-2	TRBD1	TGCGCCAGCAGCTTTCAGGGGGATGACGGCTACACCTTC	CASSFQGDDGYTF
few	TRBV5-1	TRBJ2-1	TRBD2	TGCGCCAGCAGCAGGACTAGCGGGGGCTACAATGAGCAGTTCTTC	CASSRTSGGYNEQFF
-	TRBV5-5	TRBJ1-6	TRBD1	TGTGCCAGCAGCAAGGGACAGTCTATTAATTCACCCCTCCACTTT	CASSKGQSINSPLHF
once	TRBV19	TRBJ1-1	-	TGTGCCAGTAGCACACAGATGAACACTGAAGCTTTCTTT	CASSTQMNTEAFF
-	TRBV4-1	TRBJ2-7	TRBD1	TGCGCCAGCAGCCGGGTTGATATGGGACAGGCCTACGAGCAGTACTTC	CASSRVDMGQAYEQYF
-	TRBV16	TRBJ2-7	-	TGTGCCAGCAGCCAATCAACTCAGGGATCCTACGAGCAGTACTTC	CASSQSTQGSYEQYF
-	TRBV7-9	TRBJ1-1	TRBD1	TGTGCCAGCAGCTTCCCCTCGACAGGGGACACTGAAGCTTTCTTT	CASSFPSTGDTEAFF
-	TRBV7-3	TRBJ2-1	-	TGTGCCAGCAGCTCCACAGGGACCGTCTACAATGAGCAGTTCTTC	CASSSTGTVYNEQFF
-	TRBV30	TRBJ1-5	-	TGTGCCTGGAGCGCCATGGCGGGGGGGACGGGCAATCAGCCCCAGCATTTT	CAWSAMAGGTGNQPQHF
-	TRBV15	TRBJ1-1	-	TGTGCCACCAGCAGAGATACAGGGTTCACTGAAGCTTTCTTT	CATSRDTGFTEAFF
-	TRBV4-3	TRBJ1-1	TRBD1	TGCGCCAGCAGCCGGGACAGGGGGTGGACTGAAGCTTTCTTT	CASSRDRGWTEAFF
-	TRBV5-1	TRBJ2-1	-	TGCGCCAGCAGCTTGGTACAGGGAAACTACAATGAGCAGTTCTTC	CASSLVQGNYNEQFF
-	TRBV6-5	TRBJ1-2	TRBD1	TGTGCCAGCAGTAGACAGGGGACCTATGGCTACACCTTC	CASSRQGTYGYTF
-	TRBV4-1	TRBJ2-5	-	TGCGCCAGCAGCCAATGGGGCTTTGGTGGGGGGGCGGGAGAGACCCAGTACTTC	CASSQWGFGGGAGETQYF
-	TRBV29-1	TRBJ1-2	-	TGCAGCGTTGAACATGAGTATGGCTACACCTTC	CSVEHEYGYTF
-	TRBV18	TRBJ2-1	-	TGTGCCAGCTCACCACTGGGACAAGAGAGCAATGAGCAGTTCTTC	CASSPLGQESNEQFF
-	TRBV6-1	TRBJ1-2	TRBD1	TGTGCCAGCAGTGAAGTGATCGGACAGGGGGCCAACGGCTACACCTTC	CASSEVIGQGANGYTF
-	TRBV27	TRBJ2-2	-	TGTGCCAGCAGTTCCTTAGGACAGTTGTTCAACGGGGAGCTGTTTTTT	CASSSLGQLFNGELFF
once	TRBV4-3	TRBJ2-1	TRBD2	TGCGCCAGCAGCCAGAATCCCTCAGCGGGGGGGCAGGATGAGCAGTTCTTC	CASSQNPSAGGQDEQFF
-	TRBV11-3	TRBJ2-7	-	TGTGCCAGCAGCTTTTCCGGTTCCTACGAGCAGTACTTC	CASSFSGSYEQYF
-	TRBV7-6	TRBJ2-1	-	TGTGCCAGCAGCTTCGGACAGACCTACAATGAGCAGTTCTTC	CASSFGQTYNEQFF
-	TRBV14	TRBJ1-2	-	TGTGCCAGCAGCCCTGCCCCGGGCTATGGCTACACCTTC	CASSPAPGYGYTF
-	TRBV19	TRBJ1-5	-	TGTGCCAGTAACCGGGATCCACGCACTCAGCCCCAGCATTTT	CASNRDPRTQPQHF
once	TRBV6-5	TRBJ1-1	-	TGTGCCAGCAGGTACACCGGGACACCAAACACTGAAGCTTTCTTT	CASRYTGTPNTEAFF
-	TRBV6-6	TRBJ2-7	TRBD1	TGTGCCAGCAGGCTCACCCTACAGGGGGCGGGCTACGAGCAGTACTTC	CASRLTLQGAGYEQYF
-	TRBV18	TRBJ2-3	TRBD2	TGTGCCAGCTCCCCATCCGGGACTAGCGGGGGGGCCGGCACAGATACGCAGTATTTT	CASSPSGTSGGAGTDTQYF
-	TRBV5-6	TRBJ2-7	TRBD1	TGTGCCAGCAGCTCCAGGGGGCCCTACGAGCAGTACTTC	CASSSRGPYEQYF
-	TRBV7-6	TRBJ2-1	TRBD2	TGTGCCAGCAGCCAAAGCGGGGGTCAGTACAGGGTAAATGAGCAGTTCTTC	CASSQSGGQYRVNEQFF
-	TRBV7-8	TRBJ2-2	TRBD1	TGTGCCAGCAGCTCTGGGAGTCGGGACAGGGTATCCCGAAGCACCGGGGAGCTGTTTTTT	CASSSGSRDRVSRSTGELFF
-	TRBV6-6	TRBJ1-5	-	TGTGCCAGCGGCTTGGGGGCTAGCAATCAGCCCCAGCATTTT	CASGLGASNQPQHF
once	TRBV5-1	TRBJ1-5	TRBD1	TGCGCCAGCAGCTTGACAGGGGGTTCACAGCCCCAGCATTTT	CASSLTGGSQPQHF
-	TRBV11-3	TRBJ2-1	TRBD2	TGTGCCAGCAGCTCCGGACTAGCGGGGGGGCGGGAGCAGTTCTTC	CASSSGLAGGREQFF
-	TRBV11-2	TRBJ2-5	TRBD2	TGTGCCAGCAGCCCCAAGGGACTAGCGGGGTCAGAGACCCAGTACTTC	CASSPKGLAGSETQYF